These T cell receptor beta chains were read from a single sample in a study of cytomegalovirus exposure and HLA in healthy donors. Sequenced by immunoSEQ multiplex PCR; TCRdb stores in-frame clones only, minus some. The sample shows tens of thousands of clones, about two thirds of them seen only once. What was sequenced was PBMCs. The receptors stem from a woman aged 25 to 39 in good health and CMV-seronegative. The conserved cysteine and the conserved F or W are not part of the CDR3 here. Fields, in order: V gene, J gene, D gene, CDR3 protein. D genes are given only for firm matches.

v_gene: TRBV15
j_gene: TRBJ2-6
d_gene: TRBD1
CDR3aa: ATSEIGQGVSGANVLT

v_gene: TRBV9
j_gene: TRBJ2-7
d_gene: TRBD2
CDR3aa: ASSVAAGDTYEQY

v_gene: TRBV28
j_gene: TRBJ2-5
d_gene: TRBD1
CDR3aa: ASTSTGEAETQY

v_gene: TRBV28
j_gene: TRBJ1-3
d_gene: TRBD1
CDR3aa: ASSTNGFAGQAGNTIY

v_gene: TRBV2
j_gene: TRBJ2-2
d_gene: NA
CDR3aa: ASSLQTVVTGELF

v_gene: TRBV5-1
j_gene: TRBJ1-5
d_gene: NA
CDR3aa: ASSLGGDDGQPQH

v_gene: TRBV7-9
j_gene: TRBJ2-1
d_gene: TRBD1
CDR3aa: ASSLRQGASSYNEQF

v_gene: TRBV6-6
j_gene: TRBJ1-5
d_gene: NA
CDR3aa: ASSPPGGVQPQH

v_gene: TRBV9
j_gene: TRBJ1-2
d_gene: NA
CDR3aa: ASSVNGYGYT

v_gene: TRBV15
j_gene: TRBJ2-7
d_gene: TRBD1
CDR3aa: ATSRDQGDYEQY

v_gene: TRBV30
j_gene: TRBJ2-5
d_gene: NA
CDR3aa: AWSRDFQETQY

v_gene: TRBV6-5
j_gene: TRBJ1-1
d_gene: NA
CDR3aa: ASSSRTDTEAF

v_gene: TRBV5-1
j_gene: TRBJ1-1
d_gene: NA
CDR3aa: ASSSGLNTEAF

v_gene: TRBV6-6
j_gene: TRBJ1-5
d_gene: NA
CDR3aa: ASRLAREASGEPQH

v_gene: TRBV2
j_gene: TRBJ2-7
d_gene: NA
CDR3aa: ASIWVGVGEQY

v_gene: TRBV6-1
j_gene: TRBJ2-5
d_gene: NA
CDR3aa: ASSEAALADQETQY

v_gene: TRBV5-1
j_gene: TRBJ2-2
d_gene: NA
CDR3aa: ASSLDRTGELF

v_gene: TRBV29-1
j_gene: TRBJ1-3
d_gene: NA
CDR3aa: SAHSGNTIY

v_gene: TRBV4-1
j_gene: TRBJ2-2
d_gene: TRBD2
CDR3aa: ASSRGVLAGGELF

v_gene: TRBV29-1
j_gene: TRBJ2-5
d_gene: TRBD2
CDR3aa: SVERDHGTQY

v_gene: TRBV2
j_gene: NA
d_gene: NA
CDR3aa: ASTRFYEQY

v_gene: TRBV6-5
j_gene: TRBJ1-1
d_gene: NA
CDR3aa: ASSYSTFGTEAF

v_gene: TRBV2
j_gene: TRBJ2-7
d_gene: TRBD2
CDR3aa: ASSSFLAGDYEQY

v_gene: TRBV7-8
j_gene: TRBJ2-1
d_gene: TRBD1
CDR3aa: ASSSRRDRGDNEQF

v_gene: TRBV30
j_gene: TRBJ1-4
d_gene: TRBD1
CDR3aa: AWGQGTSTNEKLF

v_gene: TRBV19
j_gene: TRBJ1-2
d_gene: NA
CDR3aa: ASSPTDYGYT

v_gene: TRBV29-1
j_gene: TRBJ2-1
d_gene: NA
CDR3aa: SVVLAATQAEQF

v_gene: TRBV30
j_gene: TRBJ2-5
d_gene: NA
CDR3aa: AWEIGGLETQY

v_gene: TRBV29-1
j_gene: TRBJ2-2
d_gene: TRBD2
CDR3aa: SVGLGLAGVGTGELF

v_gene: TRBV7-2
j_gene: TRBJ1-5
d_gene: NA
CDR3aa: ASSALGHTVNQPQH

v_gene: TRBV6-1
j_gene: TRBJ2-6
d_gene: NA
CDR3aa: ASSPGSGANVLT

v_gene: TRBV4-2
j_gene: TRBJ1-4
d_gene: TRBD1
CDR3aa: ASSPRQGANGKLF

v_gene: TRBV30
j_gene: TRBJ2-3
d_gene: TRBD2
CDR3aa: AWSFTSGGADTQY

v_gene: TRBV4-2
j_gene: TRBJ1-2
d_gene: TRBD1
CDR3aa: ASSPGPVSGQTAYGYT

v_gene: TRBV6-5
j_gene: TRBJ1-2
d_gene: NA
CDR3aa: ASSYQGSLWYGYT

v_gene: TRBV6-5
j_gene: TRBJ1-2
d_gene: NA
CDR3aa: ASSYTTTGNYGYT

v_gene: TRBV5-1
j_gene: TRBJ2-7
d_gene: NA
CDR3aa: ASSVTGSYEQY

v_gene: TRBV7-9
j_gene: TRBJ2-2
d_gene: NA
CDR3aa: ASSPRGNGELF

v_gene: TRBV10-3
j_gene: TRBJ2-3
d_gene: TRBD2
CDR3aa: AIRRAGGHEPRSTDTQY

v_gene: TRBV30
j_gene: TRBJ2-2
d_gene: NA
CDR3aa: AWSRDRRSYGELF

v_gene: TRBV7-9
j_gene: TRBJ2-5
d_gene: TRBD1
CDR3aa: ASRRQGGQETQY

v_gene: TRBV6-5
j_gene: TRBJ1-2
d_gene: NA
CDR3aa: ASTIDRYSIYGYT

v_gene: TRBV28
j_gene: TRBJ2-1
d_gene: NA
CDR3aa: ASSFQGRHNEQF

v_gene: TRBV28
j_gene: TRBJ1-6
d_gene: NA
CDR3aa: ASSPSAGNSPLH

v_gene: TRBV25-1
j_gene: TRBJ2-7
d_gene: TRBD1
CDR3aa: ASSEPGTVYEQY

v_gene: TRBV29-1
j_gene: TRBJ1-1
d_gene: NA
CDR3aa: SVVEQGLRNTEAF

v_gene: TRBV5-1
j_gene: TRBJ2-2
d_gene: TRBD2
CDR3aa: ASSLWLAGDWTGELF

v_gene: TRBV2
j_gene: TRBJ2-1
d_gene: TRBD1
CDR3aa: ASSDWDRGRDEQF

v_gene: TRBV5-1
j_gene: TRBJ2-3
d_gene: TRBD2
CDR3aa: ASGLASSGDTQY

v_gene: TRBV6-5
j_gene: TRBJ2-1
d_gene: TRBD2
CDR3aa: ASSPGGLAGPQQF

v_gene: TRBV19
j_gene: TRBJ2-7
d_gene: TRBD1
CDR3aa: ASQDRGYEQY

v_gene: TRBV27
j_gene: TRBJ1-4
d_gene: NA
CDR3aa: AITGEKLF

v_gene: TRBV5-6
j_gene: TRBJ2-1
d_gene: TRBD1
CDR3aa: ASSWTGSYNEQF

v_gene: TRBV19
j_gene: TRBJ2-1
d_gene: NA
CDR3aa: ASSIGGTDNEQF